Shown below are 30 T cell receptor beta chains from a single sample sequenced in a study of response to subunit inactivated influenza vaccine. TCRdb re-analysed the RT-PCR reads in MiXCR, keeping a single row per CDR3 protein. This repertoire shows more than 450,000 distinct CDR3 sequences, about 11% found once; its top ten account for 9.5% to 12%. These data are also associated with another study on T cells expressing NK-cell markers. That publication notes: Making the TCR beta cDNA relied on 5'RACE template switching with UMIs.

The sequencing here drew on PBMCs from blood, taken on the day of vaccination. The receptor source for this set is a man in his fifties or sixties who received an inactivated influenza vaccine.

There are a few counts of this clonotype. The chain joins TRBV11-2 to TRBJ1-1; D might be TRBD1 (5 bases). Looked up from germline, CDR1 is SGHAT and CDR2 is FQNNGV. CDR3 length: 14 residues. Trimming pared 5 bases from V and 4 bases from J, leaving 14 bases between. The CDR3 here is CASSPPEGVTEAFF. CDR3 sequence (DNA): TGTGCCAGCAGCCCCCCGGAAGGGGTCACTGAAGCTTTCTTT.

This clonotype was detected ten times or more. V and J are TRBV20-1 and TRBJ2-3; D is ambiguous. Germline CDR1 and CDR2: DFQATT and SNEGSKA (reference sequence). V was trimmed by 7 bases and J by 6 bases, leaving 14 bases between them. The CDR3 spans 12 residues. The chain's CDR3 is CSGVLTVDTQYF. CDR3 sequence (DNA): TGCAGTGGCGTCCTCACGGTCGATACGCAGTATTTT.

This clonotype occurred a few times. The chain combines TRBV29-1 with TRBJ2-7; 10 bases fit TRBD2. The trim removed 4 bases at V and 4 bases at J, leaving 10 bases unmatched. CDR1 is SQVTM, CDR2 ANQGSEA, per germline. CDR3 length: 15 residues. The CDR3 reads CSVVAGGTGRYEQYF. The CDR3 DNA reads TGCAGCGTTGTAGCGGGAGGTACAGGACGGTACGAGCAGTACTTC.

This rearrangement joins TRBV21-1 to TRBJ2-3; the tabulated D call, TRBD1, remains unverified against the DNA. TRBV21-1 is an annotated pseudogene. The CDR3 totals 17 residues. The CDR3 DNA follows: TGTGCCAGCAGCCTAAATTTGGGACAGGGGAGAACAGATACGCAGTATTTT. This gives the protein CASSLNLGQGRTDTQYF.

There are a few counts of this clonotype. The J gene is TRBJ2-7, the V gene TRBV6-1, with TRBD1 as a possible D gene (5 bases). V lost 5 bases and J lost 3, with 14 bases in between. The V gene's germline CDR1 is MNHNS and CDR2 SASEGT. The CDR3 runs 14 residues. The CDR3 nucleotides are TGTGCCAGCAGTCCAAGGGGCCTTAGCTACGAGCAGTACTTC. Translated: CASSPRGLSYEQYF.

V gene TRBV12-3 or TRBV12-4 combines with J gene TRBJ2-5, with D unclear. V was trimmed by 1 base and J by 2 bases, leaving 11 bases between them. The CDR3 totals 15 residues. The CDR3 loop is CASSLESRRQETQYF. CDR3 DNA: TGTGCCAGCAGTTTAGAGTCGAGACGGCAAGAGACCCAGTACTTC.

This clonotype was recorded many times. The V gene is TRBV12-3 or TRBV12-4, the J gene TRBJ2-2, with 9 bases matching TRBD2. The V and J ends lost 5 bases and 7 bases, in that order; junction bases with no gene match: 11. CDR3 length: 16 residues. CDR3 sequence: CASSVGAGGPVGELFF. The CDR3 DNA sequence: TGTGCCAGCAGTGTCGGTGCGGGAGGGCCGGTCGGGGAGCTGTTTTTT.

This rearrangement joins TRBV7-9 to TRBJ2-1; the match to TRBD2 covers 7 bases. The CDR3 extends over 15 amino acids. Per the germline V gene, CDR1 is SEHNR and CDR2 is FQNEAQ (reference sequence). V gave up 2 bases and J gave up 6 bases; unmatched junction bases: 7. The CDR3 protein is CASSLSAGVANEQFF. The CDR3 region has the DNA TGTGCCAGCAGCTTAAGCGCGGGAGTAGCCAATGAGCAGTTCTTC.

V usage is TRBV5-1 and J usage is TRBJ2-5; no firm D call. The germline V and J ends were trimmed by 7 bases and 7 bases, with 8 bases remaining between them. The CDR3 has 10 amino acids. Looked up from germline, CDR1 is SGHRS and CDR2 is YFSETQ. CDR3 sequence (DNA): TGCGCCAGCCAGGTGGGGACCCAGTACTTC. This encodes CASQVGTQYF.

This clonotype has more than one count but fewer than ten. The chain is built from TRBV20-1 and TRBJ2-5; perhaps TRBD1 as D (6 bases). Germline V gene sequence: CDR1 DFQATT, CDR2 SNEGSKA (reference sequence). V shed 3 bases and J shed 0 bases, with 26 bases lying between them. The CDR3 has 19 residues. The CDR3 protein is CSASVENLKGDPYQETQYF. CDR3 coding DNA: TGCAGTGCTAGCGTAGAAAACTTAAAGGGGGATCCGTACCAAGAGACCCAGTACTTC.

The table lists this clonotype with many counts. The chain employs TRBV28 and TRBJ2-3, with a tentative D call TRBD2 (7 bases). The V and J ends lost 0 bases and 5 bases respectively, with 15 bases between them. In germline, CDR1 is MDHEN, CDR2 SYDVKM. This CDR3 comprises 16 residues. CDR3 protein: CASSLWGGGFEDTQYF. The CDR3 nucleotides read TGTGCCAGCAGTTTATGGGGAGGGGGGTTTGAAGATACGCAGTATTTT.

There are a few counts of this clonotype. V gene TRBV7-3 combines with J gene TRBJ2-3; 8 bases agree with TRBD2. Germline V gene data show CDR1 as SGHTA and CDR2 as FQGTGA. Trimming took 5 bases from V and 9 from J; bases not matched to a gene: 10. CDR3 length equals 14 residues. The CDR3 sequence is CASSPGSGADTQYF. The CDR3 DNA follows: TGTGCCAGCAGCCCCGGTAGCGGGGCGGACACGCAGTATTTT.

This clonotype was seen more than once but under ten times. The gene calls are TRBV7-2 and TRBJ2-7; TRBD2 aligns across 9 bases. J was trimmed by 3 bases and V by 5 bases; bases with no gene match: 14. This CDR3 contains 17 residues. In germline, CDR1 is SGHTA, CDR2 FQGNSA. The CDR3 here is CASSLRTSARGDYEQYF. As DNA, the CDR3 is TGTGCCAGCAGCCTACGGACTAGCGCAAGAGGAGACTACGAGCAGTACTTC.

This clonotype was picked up a small number of times. The V and J genes are TRBV5-1 and TRBJ2-1; 10 bases fit TRBD1. The CDR3 extends over 15 amino acids. After removal of 0 bases from V and 5 bases from J, the junction contained 2 bases not matched to a gene. The germline CDR1 and CDR2 sequences are SGHRS and YFSETQ. For the CDR3, the DNA is TGCGCCAGCAGCTTGGTGGGACAGGGGAACAATGAGCAGTTCTTC. Translated, it gives CASSLVGQGNNEQFF.

This clonotype turned up a few times. The chain combines TRBV11-2 with TRBJ1-6; no clear D gene. Per the germline V gene, CDR1 is SGHAT and CDR2 is FQNNGV. V shed 5 bases and J shed 8 bases, with 16 bases lying between them. This CDR3 contains 15 residues. This CDR3 reads CASSPGLGSYSPLHF. The CDR3 nucleotides read TGTGCCAGCAGCCCGGGTTTGGGGAGTTATTCACCCCTCCACTTT.

This chain uses TRBV5-1 with TRBJ2-3; the D gene could be TRBD1 or TRBD2 (5 bases each). Trimming stripped 4 bases from V and 1 base from J, with 10 bases between. The V gene's germline CDR1 is SGHRS and CDR2 YFSETQ. The CDR3 is 14 amino acids. The CDR3, as DNA: TGCGCCAGCAGCCCGGGACGGGGCACAGATACGCAGTATTTT. This sequence encodes CASSPGRGTDTQYF. Full variable domain (rest looked up from reference TRBV5-1 and TRBJ2-3): KAGVTQTPRYLIKTRGQQVTLSCSPISGHRSVSWYQQTPGQGLQFLFEYFSETQRNKGNFPGRFSGRQFSNSRSEMNVSTLELGDSALYLCASSPGRGTDTQYFGPGTRLTVL.

V and J are TRBV20-1 and TRBJ2-3; 13 nucleotides align to TRBD2. The CDR3 is 15 residues long. CDR1 is DFQATT and CDR2 is SNEGSKA in the germline V gene (reference sequence). The junction had 6 bases not matched to a gene; V was cut back by 3 bases and J by 6 bases. CDR3 in DNA: TGCAGTGCTAGGATGACTAGCGGGAGGCCGGATACGCAGTATTTT. Translating gives CSARMTSGRPDTQYF.

There are a few counts of this clonotype. V usage is TRBV10-3 and J usage is TRBJ2-2; 8 nucleotides align to TRBD1. Germline CDR1 and CDR2: ENHRY and SYGVKD. V shed 11 bases, J shed 4 bases, and the junction held 12 bases outside the gene matches. CDR3 length: 15 amino acids. CDR3 region: CASSADRAGTGELFF. For the CDR3, the DNA is TGTGCCTCATCGGCGGACAGGGCTGGCACCGGGGAGCTGTTTTTT.

The V call is TRBV5-5, the J call TRBJ1-1; D not resolved. Germline values: CDR1 SGHKS, CDR2 YYEKEE (reference sequence). CDR3 length: 12 residues. V was pared by 2 bases and J by 8 bases, with 10 bases between. CDR3 sequence (DNA): TGTGCCAGCAGCTTCGATGGAAGCGAAGCTTTCTTT. Translating it yields CASSFDGSEAFF.

The J gene is TRBJ1-6, the V gene TRBV7-9; D gene ambiguous. The germline CDR1 and CDR2 sequences are SEHNR and FQNEAQ (reference sequence). This CDR3 comprises 13 residues. Trimming pared 2 bases from V and 8 bases from J, leaving 7 bases between. CDR3 sequence: CASSLMPDSPLHF. The CDR3 DNA follows: TGTGCCAGCAGCTTAATGCCAGATTCACCCCTCCACTTT.

This clonotype was observed at least ten times. The J gene is TRBJ1-5, the V gene TRBV6-2 or TRBV6-3; 8 nucleotides agree with TRBD1. The CDR3 covers 16 residues. With V trimmed by 2 bases and J by 6 bases, 9 bases remained unmatched. Germline loops: CDR1 MNHEY, CDR2 SVGEGT. The CDR3 loop is CASSYGAGGGGQPQHF. CDR3 nucleotides: TGTGCCAGCAGTTACGGGGCAGGGGGCGGAGGTCAGCCCCAGCATTTT.

The gene calls are TRBV28 and TRBJ2-3; TRBD1 aligns across 7 bases. CDR3 length: 14 amino acids. Germline V gene sequence: CDR1 MDHEN, CDR2 SYDVKM. With V trimmed by 6 bases and J by 4 bases, 7 bases remained unmatched. CDR3: CASSYTGAPDTQYF. The CDR3 DNA sequence: TGTGCCAGCAGCTATACAGGGGCCCCAGATACGCAGTATTTT.

This clonotype was seen more than once but under ten times. This rearrangement joins TRBV27 to TRBJ1-5; TRBD1 matches 7 bases. V lost 4 bases and J lost 6; bases outside the gene matches: 9. Germline V gene sequence: CDR1 MNHEY, CDR2 SMNVEV (reference sequence). The CDR3 has 15 residues. The CDR3 bases are TGTGCCAGCAGTTCCGGGACCAGGGGGGTTCAGCCCCAGCATTTT. This sequence encodes CASSSGTRGVQPQHF.

The CDR3 is CSARVPGAGDEQYF. The CDR3 DNA follows: TGCAGTGCTAGGGTCCCTGGGGCGGGGGACGAGCAGTACTTC. The gene calls are TRBV20-1 and TRBJ2-7; TRBD2 aligns across 7 bases. V shed 3 bases and J 5 bases; nucleotides not matched to a gene: 10. The CDR3 contains 14 residues. CDR1 and CDR2 (germline): DFQATT, SNEGSKA (reference sequence).

This clonotype was detected a few times. The CDR3 spells CASRASSGWYNEQFF. DNA for the CDR3: TGTGCCAGCAGGGCTTCTAGCGGTTGGTACAATGAGCAGTTCTTC. The chain couples TRBV3-1 to TRBJ2-1; TRBD2 agrees at 7 bases. The CDR3 covers 15 residues. V was pared by 6 bases and J by 4 bases, with 9 bases of the junction left unmatched. Germline CDR1 LGHDT, CDR2 YNNKEL (reference sequence).

V gene TRBV27 combines with J gene TRBJ2-5; D is possibly TRBD2 (6 bases). The CDR3 has 15 amino acids. The V end was cut by 5 bases, the J end by 5 bases, with 18 bases between. Germline values: CDR1 MNHEY, CDR2 SMNVEV (reference sequence). This chain's CDR3 is CASSRSPWAGETQYF. CDR3 DNA: TGTGCCAGCAGTAGATCCCCTTGGGCGGGGGAGACCCAGTACTTC.

This clonotype came up a few times. The chain is built from TRBV7-2 and TRBJ2-7; D unclear. The V gene's germline CDR1 is SGHTA and CDR2 FQGNSA. The CDR3 contains 14 residues. V shed 5 bases and J shed 0 bases, with 11 bases lying between them. CDR3 region: CASSPDWNSYEQYF. CDR3 DNA sequence: TGTGCCAGCAGCCCCGACTGGAACTCCTACGAGCAGTACTTC.

This sequence joins TRBV14 and TRBJ1-3; D gene uncertain. There are 14 residues in the CDR3. Germline CDR1 SGHDN, CDR2 FVKESK. The V gene lost 2 bases and the J gene lost 2 bases, with 7 bases spanning the gap. The CDR3 sequence: CASSQTDPGNTIYF. DNA of the CDR3: TGTGCCAGCAGCCAAACGGACCCTGGAAACACCATATATTTT.

This clonotype was recorded a few times. This chain connects TRBV10-3 to TRBJ2-7; D is unresolved. The CDR3 has 14 residues. Germline V lookup: CDR1 ENHRY, CDR2 SYGVKD. The V end lost 6 bases, the J end lost 4 bases, and 16 bases lay between the germline ends. Here the CDR3 DNA reads TGTGCCATCAGAAGGACCGATGGATGGTACGAGCAGTACTTC. Amino acids: CAIRRTDGWYEQYF.

The chain links TRBV7-6 to TRBJ2-7; 9 nucleotides align to TRBD1. The CDR3 covers 17 residues. Germline trimming cut 1 base from V and 6 bases from J; bases unmatched to any gene: 13. CDR1 and CDR2 (germline): SGHVS, FNYEAQ. Written as DNA, the CDR3 is TGTGCCAGCAGCTTAGAAGCCTCCGGGACAGGGCGTCGCGAGCAGTACTTC. Translating it yields CASSLEASGTGRREQYF.